Below are 12 T cell receptor beta chains sequenced from a single sample in a study of early T cells in non-severe SARS-CoV-2 infection. From the 5' RACE reads, TCRdb called clonotypes with MiXCR, one entry per CDR3 protein. The table lists under 70,000 distinct CDR3 sequences, about 8% of them singletons, with over 9.5% in the top ten. The sequencing here drew on whole blood, taken at baseline. The receptors were sampled from an adult who was a healthcare worker with PCR-confirmed SARS-CoV-2 infection or an uninfected control (not recorded which).

This sequence joins TRBV3-1 and TRBJ2-2; D call uncertain. Trimming stripped 3 bases from V and 0 bases from J, with 5 bases between. Looked up from germline, CDR1 is LGHDT and CDR2 is YNNKEL (reference sequence). CDR3 length: 14 residues. CDR3 sequence (DNA): TGTGCCAGCAGCCAGGGGACGAACACCGGGGAGCTGTTTTTT. Translated: CASSQGTNTGELFF.

This clonotype occurred many times. This chain joins TRBV18 and TRBJ1-2, with D possibly matching TRBD1 (6 bases). With 2 bases removed from V and 3 bases from J, the gap between germline ends came to 7 bases. The germline V gene has CDR1 KGHSH and CDR2 LQKENI. The CDR3 spans 13 residues. The CDR3 sequence is CASSPAGDYGYTF. The CDR3 DNA reads TGTGCCAGCTCACCAGCAGGGGACTATGGCTACACCTTC.

This clonotype was seen at least ten times. V usage is TRBV7-8 and J usage is TRBJ2-1; D gene unclear. The CDR3 is made up of 12 amino acids. Germline CDR1 and CDR2: SGHVS and FQNEAQ. Trimming removed 4 bases at V and 6 bases at J, with 7 bases between. CDR3 in DNA: TGTGCCAGCAGCTCCAGCTTCAATGAGCAGTTCTTC. Protein: CASSSSFNEQFF.

There are a few counts of this clonotype. The CDR3 bases are TGTGCCACTGTTGGCGGGACAGGGGGCGAGTACAATGAGCAGTTCTTC. This codes for CATVGGTGGEYNEQFF. The chain employs TRBV24-1 and TRBJ2-1; TRBD1 agrees at 12 bases. The CDR3 is 16 amino acids. Germline values: CDR1 KGHDR, CDR2 SFDVKD. The trim removed 10 bases at V and 4 bases at J, leaving 10 bases unmatched.

The chain is built from TRBV5-6 and TRBJ2-5; 9 positions match TRBD2. The V and J ends lost 4 bases and 4 bases, in that order; junction bases with no gene match: 2. Germline CDR1 reads SGHDT; CDR2 reads YYEEEE. The CDR3 totals 13 residues. The CDR3 DNA follows: TGTGCCAGCAGCCGTAGCGGGAGAGAGACCCAGTACTTC. Amino acids: CASSRSGRETQYF.

This clonotype was recorded at least ten times. The chain couples TRBV7-9 to TRBJ2-5, with D hard to call. This CDR3 is 13 amino acids long. V was trimmed by 3 bases and J by 3 bases, leaving 8 bases between them. Germline lookup yields CDR1 SEHNR and CDR2 FQNEAQ (reference sequence). In DNA, the CDR3 is TGTGCCAGCAGCTTTAGTCCGAAAGAGACCCAGTACTTC. It codes for CASSFSPKETQYF.

The V and J genes are TRBV3-1 and TRBJ2-1; TRBD2 agrees at 7 bases. CDR3 length: 15 amino acids. CDR1 and CDR2 (germline): LGHDT, YNNKEL (reference sequence). The trim removed 4 bases at V and 4 bases at J, leaving 7 bases unmatched. CDR3 nucleotide sequence: TGTGCCAGCAGCCCGAGCGGGAAGGGTTACAATGAGCAGTTCTTC. This encodes CASSPSGKGYNEQFF.

This clonotype was counted many times. J is TRBJ2-1 and V is TRBV7-8; 7 nucleotides match TRBD1. CDR3 length equals 18 residues. The germline V gene encodes CDR1 SGHVS and CDR2 FQNEAQ. With 6 bases clipped from V and 1 base from J, the junction kept 15 bases outside the gene matches. CDR3 in amino acids: CASSKRRDRVKSYNEQFF. In DNA form, the CDR3 reads TGTGCCAGCAGTAAAAGAAGAGACAGGGTTAAATCCTACAATGAGCAGTTCTTC.

In this sample, this clonotype turned up many times. The V and J genes are TRBV28 and TRBJ2-1; 11 positions match TRBD2. The germline gives CDR1 MDHEN, CDR2 SYDVKM. V trimming: 6 bases; J trimming: 4 bases; junction bases outside the gene matches: 5. CDR3 length equals 15 residues. The CDR3 coding sequence is TGTGCCAGCAGCACTAGCGGGAGTCCTTACAATGAGCAGTTCTTC. This sequence encodes CASSTSGSPYNEQFF. Full variable domain (remainder filled in from reference TRBV28 and TRBJ2-1): DVKVTQSSRYLVKRTGEKVFLECVQDMDHENMFWYRQDPGLGLRLIYFSYDVKMKEKGDIPEGYSVSREKKERFSLILESASTNQTSMYLCASSTSGSPYNEQFFGPGTRLTVL.

This clonotype was seen many times. The chain joins TRBV3-1 to TRBJ2-7; TRBD2 agrees at 12 bases. J lost 2 bases, V lost 3 bases, and 5 bases had no gene match. The CDR3 has 16 residues. Germline V lookup: CDR1 LGHDT, CDR2 YNNKEL (reference sequence). CDR3 in DNA: TGTGCCAGCAGCCATGGGACTAGCGGGCGGACCTACGAGCAGTACTTC. Translation gives CASSHGTSGRTYEQYF.

The CDR3 spells CASSQAGQIEAFF. The CDR3 DNA follows: TGTGCCAGCAGCCAAGCGGGACAGATTGAAGCTTTCTTT. V gene TRBV14 combines with J gene TRBJ1-1; 7 positions agree with TRBD1. Trimming cost V 1 base and J 7 bases; bases outside gene matches: 3. This CDR3 has 13 amino acids. The germline gives CDR1 SGHDN, CDR2 FVKESK.

This CDR3 reads CASSNRGGAQGANVLTF. The DNA for the CDR3 is TGTGCCAGCAGCAACCGAGGGGGGGCGCAAGGGGCCAACGTCCTGACTTTC. The chain is built from TRBV7-6 and TRBJ2-6; TRBD2 might be the D (7 bases). V lost 5 bases and J lost 4, with 18 bases in between. This CDR3 region has 17 residues. In germline, CDR1 is SGHVS, CDR2 FNYEAQ.